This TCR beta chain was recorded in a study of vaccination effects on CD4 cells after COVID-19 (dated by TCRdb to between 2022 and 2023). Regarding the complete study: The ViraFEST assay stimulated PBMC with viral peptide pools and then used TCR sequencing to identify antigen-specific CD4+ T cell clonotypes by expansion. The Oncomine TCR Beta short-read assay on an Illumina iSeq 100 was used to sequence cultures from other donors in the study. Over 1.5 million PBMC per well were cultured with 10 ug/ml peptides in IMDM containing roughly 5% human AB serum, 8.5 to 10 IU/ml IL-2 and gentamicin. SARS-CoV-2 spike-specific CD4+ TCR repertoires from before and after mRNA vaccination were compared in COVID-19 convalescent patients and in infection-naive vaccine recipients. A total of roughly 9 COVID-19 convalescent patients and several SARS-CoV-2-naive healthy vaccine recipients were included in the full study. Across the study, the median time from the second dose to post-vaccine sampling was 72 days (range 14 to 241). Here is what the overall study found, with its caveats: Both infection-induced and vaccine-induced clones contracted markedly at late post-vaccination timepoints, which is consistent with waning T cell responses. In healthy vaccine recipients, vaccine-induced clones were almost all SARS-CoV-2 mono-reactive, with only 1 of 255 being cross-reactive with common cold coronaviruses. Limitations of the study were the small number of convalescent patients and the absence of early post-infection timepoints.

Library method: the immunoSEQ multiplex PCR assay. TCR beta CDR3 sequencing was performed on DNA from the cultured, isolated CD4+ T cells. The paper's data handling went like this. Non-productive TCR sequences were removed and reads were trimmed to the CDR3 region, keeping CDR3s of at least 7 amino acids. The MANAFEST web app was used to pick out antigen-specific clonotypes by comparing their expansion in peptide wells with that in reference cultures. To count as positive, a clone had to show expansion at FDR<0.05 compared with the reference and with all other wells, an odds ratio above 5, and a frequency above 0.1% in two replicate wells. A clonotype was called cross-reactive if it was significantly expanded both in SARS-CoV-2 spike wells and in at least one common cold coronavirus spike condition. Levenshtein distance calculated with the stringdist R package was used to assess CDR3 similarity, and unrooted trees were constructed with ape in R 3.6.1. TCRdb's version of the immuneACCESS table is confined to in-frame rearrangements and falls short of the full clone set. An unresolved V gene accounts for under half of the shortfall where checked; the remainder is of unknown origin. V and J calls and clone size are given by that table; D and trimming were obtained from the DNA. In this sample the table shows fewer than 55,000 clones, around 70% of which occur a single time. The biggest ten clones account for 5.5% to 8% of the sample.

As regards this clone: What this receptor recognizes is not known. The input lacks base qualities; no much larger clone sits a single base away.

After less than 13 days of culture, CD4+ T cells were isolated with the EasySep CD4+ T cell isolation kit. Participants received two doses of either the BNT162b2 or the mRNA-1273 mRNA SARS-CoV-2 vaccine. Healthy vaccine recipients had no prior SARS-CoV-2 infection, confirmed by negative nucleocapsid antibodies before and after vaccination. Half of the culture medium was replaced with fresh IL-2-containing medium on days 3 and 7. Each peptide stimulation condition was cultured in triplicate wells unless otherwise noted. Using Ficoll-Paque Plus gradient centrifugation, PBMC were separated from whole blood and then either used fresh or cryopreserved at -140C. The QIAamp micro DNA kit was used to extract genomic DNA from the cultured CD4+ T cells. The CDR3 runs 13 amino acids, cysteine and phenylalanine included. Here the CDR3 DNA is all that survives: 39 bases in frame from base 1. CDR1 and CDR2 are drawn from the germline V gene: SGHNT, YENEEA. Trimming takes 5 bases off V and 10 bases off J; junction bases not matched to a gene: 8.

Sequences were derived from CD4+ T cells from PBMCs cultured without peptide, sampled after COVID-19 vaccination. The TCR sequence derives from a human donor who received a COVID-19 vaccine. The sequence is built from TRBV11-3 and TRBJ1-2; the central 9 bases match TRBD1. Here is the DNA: TGTGCCAGCAGCCCAAGGACAGGGGCGAACTACACCTTC. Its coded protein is CASSPRTGANYTF. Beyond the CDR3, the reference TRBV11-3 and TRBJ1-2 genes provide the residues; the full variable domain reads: EAGVVQSPRYKIIEKKQPVAFWCNPISGHNTLYWYLQNLGQGPELLIRYENEEAVDDSQLPKDRFSAERLKGVDSTLKIQPAELGDSAVYLCASSPRTGANYTFGSGTRLTVV.